This passage covers 24 T cell receptor beta chains from one sample sequenced in a study of T cells after yellow fever vaccination. TCRdb re-analysed the 5' RACE reads in MiXCR, keeping a single row per CDR3 protein. The sample lists under 400,000 distinct CDR3 sequences; 11% were seen once. The material sequenced was PBMCs, taken on the day of the first yellow fever vaccination. The receptors here all came from a man between 18 and 35 years old who received the YFV17D yellow fever vaccine.

In this sample, this clonotype turned up a few times. The chain recombines TRBV18 with TRBJ2-2; tentatively, D is TRBD1 (5 bases). This CDR3 has 14 residues. V lost 2 bases and J 4 bases, leaving 8 bases between the germline ends. Germline-derived CDR1 and CDR2 are KGHSH and LQKENI. CDR3 protein: CASSPGAATGELFF. CDR3 nucleotide sequence: TGTGCCAGCTCACCAGGGGCCGCCACCGGGGAGCTGTTTTTT. Based on the CDR3 plus reference TRBV18 and TRBJ2-2, the full variable domain is NAGVMQNPRHLVRRRGQEARLRCSPMKGHSHVYWYRQLPEEGLKFMVYLQKENIIDESGMPKERFSAEFPKEGPSILRIQQVVRGDSAAYFCASSPGAATGELFFGEGSRLTVL.

The chain is built from TRBV27 and TRBJ1-6; D is unclear. There are 13 residues in the CDR3. V was trimmed by 5 bases and J by 10 bases, leaving 12 bases between them. Germline V gene sequence: CDR1 MNHEY, CDR2 SMNVEV (reference sequence). The CDR3: CASSLGLRSPLHF. In nucleotides, the CDR3 is TGTGCCAGCAGTCTTGGACTTCGGTCACCCCTCCACTTT.

The chain recombines TRBV4-3 with TRBJ1-5; the match to TRBD1 covers 8 bases. V lost 0 bases, J lost 4 bases, and 5 bases stayed unmatched. Germline V gene data show CDR1 as LGHNA and CDR2 as YSLEER. The CDR3 is 16 residues long. The CDR3, as DNA: TGCGCCAGCAGCCAAGATAGGACAGGGTCGAATCAGCCCCAGCATTTT. Amino acid sequence: CASSQDRTGSNQPQHF.

The genes are TRBV15 and TRBJ1-1; D is uncertain. CDR1 is LNHNV, CDR2 YYDKDF, per germline (reference sequence). The ends were cut back, 1 base at V and 3 bases at J, with 9 bases in the middle. There are 14 residues in the CDR3. In DNA, the CDR3 is TGTGCCACCAGCAGAGGAGCAGCACACACTGAAGCTTTCTTT. Protein product: CATSRGAAHTEAFF.

A few counts support this clonotype. CDR3 coding DNA: TGTGCCAGCAGGGCTAGCGGGGGCTGGGCAGATACGCAGTATTTT. Its protein product is CASRASGGWADTQYF. The rearrangement uses TRBV5-4 and TRBJ2-3, with TRBD2 matching over 10 bases. Germline V gives CDR1 SGHNT, CDR2 YYREEE (reference sequence). This CDR3 is 15 amino acids long. V shed 5 bases and J 4 bases; nucleotides not matched to a gene: 7.

At least ten counts were recorded for this clonotype. At one boundary the junction diverges from the germline segment, which might be a read error. This chain uses TRBV5-1 with TRBJ2-3; D not resolved. CDR3 length: 14 residues. Germline assignment: CDR1 SGHRS and CDR2 YFSETQ. The CDR3 reads CASSLGLSTDTQYF. The CDR3 DNA sequence: TGTGCCAGCAGCTTAGGGTTAAGCACAGATACGCAGTATTTT.

CDR3 DNA: TGCGCCAGCAGCGGAACCGGGACAGTGAGCACCGGGGAGCTGTTTTTT. Translating it yields CASSGTGTVSTGELFF. V usage is TRBV5-1 and J usage is TRBJ2-2, with 7 nucleotides matching TRBD1. CDR3 length: 16 residues. Unmatched junction bases numbered 10, after V lost 4 bases and J lost 4 bases. Germline V gene data show CDR1 as SGHRS and CDR2 as YFSETQ.

This chain links TRBV24-1 with TRBJ2-5, with a weak D call TRBD1 (6 bases). The germline CDR1 and CDR2 sequences are KGHDR and SFDVKD. Trimming shortened V by 3 bases and J by 3 bases, and 13 bases separated the two germline ends. The CDR3 is 15 residues long. CDR3 sequence (DNA): TGTGCCACCAGTGATCAGCGGACAGCAAAAGAGACCCAGTACTTC. This translates into CATSDQRTAKETQYF.

The sample holds a few counts of this clonotype. The chain links TRBV6-2 or TRBV6-3 to TRBJ2-7; maybe TRBD2 (6 bases). The CDR3 is made up of 14 amino acids. Germline CDR1 and CDR2: MNHEY and SVGEGT. V lost 4 bases and J 6 bases, leaving 16 bases between the germline ends. The CDR3 is CASSFLGGAGEQYV. The DNA of the CDR3 is TGTGCCAGCAGTTTCCTCGGGGGAGCGGGCGAGCAGTACGTC.

V is TRBV6-2 or TRBV6-3 and J is TRBJ1-1, with D unresolved. Germline V gives CDR1 MNHEY, CDR2 SVGEGT. This CDR3 region has 11 residues. The V end lost 6 bases, the J end lost 2 bases, and 4 bases lay between the germline ends. The CDR3 is CASRTNTEAFF. The CDR3, as DNA: TGTGCCAGCAGGACTAACACTGAAGCTTTCTTT.

The rearrangement joins TRBV4-3 to TRBJ2-7; the match to TRBD1 covers 9 bases. V gave up 0 bases and J gave up 3 bases; unmatched junction bases: 3. Germline CDR1 reads LGHNA; CDR2 reads YSLEER. CDR3 size: 15 residues. In DNA, the CDR3 is TGCGCCAGCAGCCAAGATCTGGGACAGGGCTACGAGCAGTACTTC. It encodes CASSQDLGQGYEQYF.

This clonotype was seen many times. This sequence joins TRBV20-1 and TRBJ2-5; a weak D match, TRBD2 (6 bases). The V end lost 3 bases, the J end lost 5 bases, and 13 bases lay between the germline ends. Germline V lookup: CDR1 DFQATT, CDR2 SNEGSKA (reference sequence). CDR3 length: 13 amino acids. Written as DNA, the CDR3 is TGCAGTGCTAGGGAGGGACGTCGGGAGACCCAGTACTTC. Amino acid sequence: CSAREGRRETQYF.

This clonotype was seen a few times. V gene TRBV20-1 combines with J gene TRBJ2-5; the match to TRBD2 covers 7 bases. The CDR3 consists of 13 residues. CDR1 is DFQATT, CDR2 SNEGSKA, per germline (reference sequence). Trimming took 3 bases from V and 1 from J; bases not matched to a gene: 2. CDR3 nucleotides: TGCAGTGCTAGGCCTAGCGGCCAAGAGACCCAGTACTTC. Its translation is CSARPSGQETQYF.

This clonotype has more than one count but fewer than ten. The chain carries TRBV18 and TRBJ2-3; the match to TRBD2 covers 12 bases. The J segment lost 3 bases and the V segment lost 3 bases, leaving 4 bases of the junction unmatched. This CDR3 region has 16 residues. Germline assignment: CDR1 KGHSH and CDR2 LQKENI. This CDR3 reads CASSPLAGGVTDTQYF. In nucleotides, the CDR3 is TGTGCCAGCTCACCCCTAGCGGGGGGGGTTACAGATACGCAGTATTTT.

This clonotype has more than one count but fewer than ten. The rearrangement uses TRBV7-6 and TRBJ2-3; TRBD2 matches at 7 bases. This CDR3 contains 14 residues. J gave up 3 bases and V 4 bases, and 4 bases lay outside the gene matches. CDR1 is SGHVS and CDR2 is FNYEAQ in the germline V gene. CDR3 bases: TGTGCCAGCAGCTCACTAGCGAGGACAGATACGCAGTATTTT. Translating gives CASSSLARTDTQYF.

This clonotype came up a few times. The chain links TRBV7-6 to TRBJ2-3, with D maybe TRBD2 (6 bases). Germline values: CDR1 SGHVS, CDR2 FNYEAQ. The CDR3 sequence is 13 residues long. V lost 2 bases to trimming and J lost 6 bases, with 9 bases between them. CDR3 nucleotides: TGTGCCAGCAGCTTACCCCGGGGGGATACGCAGTATTTT. It translates to CASSLPRGDTQYF. The whole variable domain, remainder taken from reference TRBV7-6 and TRBJ2-3, is GAGVSQSPRYKVTKRGQDVALRCDPISGHVSLYWYRQALGQGPEFLTYFNYEAQQDKSGLPNDRFSAERPEGSISTLTIQRTEQRDSAMYRCASSLPRGDTQYFGPGTRLTVL.

J is TRBJ2-1 and V is TRBV5-1, with TRBD2 matching 8 bases. The CDR3 consists of 15 residues. Germline V CDR1 and CDR2: SGHRS, YFSETQ. Unmatched junction bases numbered 10, after V lost 4 bases and J lost 7 bases. The DNA of the CDR3 is TGCGCCAGCAGCGATTACGGGGGGGCCGGGAATGAGCAGTTCTTC. Amino acids: CASSDYGGAGNEQFF.

The chain uses TRBV4-2 and TRBJ1-4, with D possibly being TRBD1 (6 bases). Trimming pared 4 bases from V and 8 bases from J, leaving 32 bases between. Germline CDR1 is LGHNA and CDR2 is YNFKEQ. This CDR3 spans 20 amino acids. DNA of the CDR3: TGTGCCAGCAGCCGAACCATCGGCAGAGGGCAGCCCCAGAGGGGGGAAAAACTGTTTTTT. It specifies CASSRTIGRGQPQRGEKLFF.

This clonotype has just a few counts. The V and J genes are TRBV7-3 and TRBJ2-5, with 10 bases identical to TRBD2. This CDR3 region has 15 residues. Trimming removed 3 bases from V and 4 bases from J; junction bases left unmatched: 5. Germline V gene data show CDR1 as SGHTA and CDR2 as FQGTGA. The CDR3 DNA sequence: TGTGCCAGCAGCTTCCAGCGGGGGGGCACAGAGACCCAGTACTTC. This sequence encodes CASSFQRGGTETQYF. Combining the CDR3 with reference TRBV7-3 and TRBJ2-5 gives the whole variable domain GAGVSQTPSNKVTEKGKYVELRCDPISGHTALYWYRQSLGQGPEFLIYFQGTGAADDSGLPNDRFFAVRPEGSVSTLKIQRTERGDSAVYLCASSFQRGGTETQYFGPGTRLLVL.

J is TRBJ1-5 and V is TRBV2, with a weak D call TRBD1 (5 bases). V shed 8 bases and J shed 5 bases, with 19 bases lying between them. The CDR3 contains 15 residues. The germline V gene encodes CDR1 SNHLY and CDR2 FYNNEI. Here the CDR3 DNA reads TGTGCCAGCGCACTCCGCCGGGGAGGGGATCAGCCCCAGCATTTT. It specifies CASALRRGGDQPQHF.

The chain combines TRBV6-5 with TRBJ1-5, with a weak D call TRBD1 (5 bases). The V and J ends lost 2 bases and 6 bases respectively, with 11 bases between them. Germline V lookup: CDR1 MNHEY, CDR2 SVGAGI. The CDR3 runs 14 residues. The CDR3 region is CASSYGGVGQPQHF. DNA for the CDR3: TGTGCCAGCAGTTACGGGGGTGTCGGTCAGCCCCAGCATTTT.

The rearrangement links TRBV5-1 to TRBJ2-1; the D gene is possibly TRBD2 (5 bases). Trimming pared 0 bases from V and 8 bases from J, leaving 15 bases between. The CDR3 runs 15 residues. CDR1 SGHRS and CDR2 YFSETQ come from the germline V gene. CDR3 protein: CASSLGILVPHEQFF. The CDR3 DNA sequence: TGCGCCAGCAGCTTGGGGATACTAGTTCCCCATGAGCAGTTCTTC.

This clonotype occurred a few times. This chain uses TRBV24-1 with TRBJ1-1; D is possibly TRBD1 (6 bases). The CDR3 totals 12 residues. V was shortened by 4 bases and J by 8 bases, with 10 bases between the two germline ends. Germline loops: CDR1 KGHDR, CDR2 SFDVKD. As DNA, the CDR3 is TGTGCCACCAGTGACTCGGGACAAGAAGCTTTCTTT. Translation gives CATSDSGQEAFF.

This clonotype was counted only a few times. This chain uses TRBV19 with TRBJ1-1, with 9 bases fitting TRBD1. Losses at the gene ends were 10 bases for V and 7 bases for J; bases not matched to a gene: 10. The CDR3 contains 13 residues. Germline CDR1 reads LNHDA; CDR2 reads SQIVND (reference sequence). The CDR3 DNA is TGTGCCACGACCGGGACAGGGTTGCGTGAAGCTTTCTTT. It is translated as CATTGTGLREAFF.